These T cell receptor beta chains were read from a single sample in a study of cytomegalovirus exposure and HLA in healthy donors. The protocol was immunoSEQ multiplex PCR, while the TCRdb copy is restricted to in-frame clones and leaves out a portion. Among about 220,000 clones listed, 82% were seen once. Sequencing was done on a sample of PBMCs. These receptors came from a middle-aged woman in good health and CMV-seropositive. The CDR3 runs from the conserved cysteine through the conserved F or W. The order of the fields is D gene, J gene, V gene, clone size, CDR3 protein, CDR3 DNA. The D gene is left open where the match is weak. Expanded clones are given a class, and other clones once, few, many or no size at all.

>.|TRBJ1-5|TRBV28|.
CASSPHRDNQPQHF
TGTGCCAGCAGTCCCCACAGGGACAATCAGCCCCAGCATTTT
>.|TRBJ1-1|TRBV7-9|once
CASSLGPGMNTEAFF
TGTGCCAGCAGCTTAGGCCCAGGCATGAACACTGAAGCTTTCTTT
>.|TRBJ1-1|TRBV7-2|.
CASSLTGTRAFF
TGTGCCAGCAGCTTGACCGGGACAAGAGCTTTCTTT
>TRBD1|TRBJ2-2|TRBV11-3|.
CASSPAGQGHTGELFF
TGTGCCAGCAGCCCAGCCGGACAGGGCCACACCGGGGAGCTGTTTTTT
>.|TRBJ2-7|TRBV21-1|.
CASSKCSTPRTYEQYF
TGTGCCAGCAGCAAATGTTCCACGCCTAGAACCTACGAGCAGTACTTC
>TRBD1|TRBJ2-7|TRBV18|.
CASSPPQTGASYEQYF
TGTGCCAGCTCACCACCGCAAACAGGGGCCTCCTACGAGCAGTACTTC
>.|TRBJ1-2|TRBV30|few
CAWSPRGNYGYTF
TGTGCCTGGAGTCCCAGGGGAAACTATGGCTACACCTTC
>.|TRBJ1-1|TRBV5-6|.
CASSLRTFQGTEAFF
TGTGCCAGCAGCTTGAGGACCTTCCAGGGAACTGAAGCTTTCTTT
>.|TRBJ1-4|TRBV7-2|.
CASSFEFNNEKLFF
TGTGCCAGCAGCTTCGAGTTTAATAATGAAAAACTGTTTTTT
>TRBD1|TRBJ1-5|TRBV6-5|.
CASSSTGVYNQPQHF
TGTGCCAGCAGTTCCACAGGGGTTTACAATCAGCCCCAGCATTTT
>TRBD2|TRBJ2-2|TRBV5-6|few
CASSALKGLAGNPTGELFF
TGTGCCAGCAGCGCGCTGAAGGGACTAGCGGGAAACCCCACCGGGGAGCTGTTTTTT
>TRBD2|TRBJ2-3|TRBV7-9|.
CSSVRGRTGDTQYF
TGTTCCAGCGTCCGCGGGAGGACGGGCGATACGCAGTATTTT
>.|TRBJ1-6|TRBV30|.
CACQGQGYSPLHF
TGTGCCTGCCAGGGGCAGGGGTATTCACCCCTCCACTTT
>.|TRBJ2-3|TRBV25-1|.
CASSELATDTQYF
TGTGCCAGCAGTGAACTAGCAACAGATACGCAGTATTTT
>TRBD1|TRBJ1-1|TRBV6-5|.
CASTRQGRTTEAFF
TGTGCCAGCACCCGACAGGGAAGGACCACTGAAGCTTTCTTT
>.|TRBJ1-2|TRBV30|once
CAWSVPPYGYTF
TGTGCCTGGAGTGTTCCCCCGTATGGCTACACCTTC
>.|TRBJ2-3|TRBV29-1|.
CSVEPPAPGHSSTDTQYF
TGCAGCGTTGAGCCCCCGGCACCGGGACACTCTAGCACAGATACGCAGTATTTT
>TRBD1|TRBJ1-6|TRBV2|.
CASRMTGGLSPLHF
TGTGCCAGCAGGATGACAGGGGGCCTTTCACCCCTCCACTTT
>TRBD1|TRBJ2-5|TRBV7-3|once
CASSQQGTQETQYF
TGTGCCAGCAGCCAACAGGGGACCCAAGAGACCCAGTACTTC
>.|TRBJ2-6|TRBV14|.
CASSQAHQYSRGSGANVLTF
TGTGCCAGCAGCCAAGCCCACCAGTACAGTAGGGGCTCTGGGGCCAACGTCCTGACTTTC
>TRBD2|TRBJ2-1|TRBV4-1|.
CASSQGGSNNEQFF
TGCGCCAGCAGCCAGGGAGGGTCTAACAATGAGCAGTTCTTC
>TRBD2|TRBJ2-7|TRBV18|few
CASSPSSGMHEQYF
TGTGCCAGCTCACCGTCTAGCGGGATGCACGAGCAGTACTTC
>.|TRBJ2-7|TRBV9|.
CASSPPGGLVEQYF
TGTGCCAGCAGCCCGCCCGGGGGACTCGTCGAGCAGTACTTC
>TRBD2|TRBJ2-1|TRBV9|.
CASSVEWRGGYNEQFF
TGTGCCAGCAGCGTAGAATGGCGGGGGGGCTATAATGAGCAGTTCTTC
>.|TRBJ2-6|TRBV7-9|.
CASSPQGSGANVLTF
TGTGCCAGCAGCCCTCAGGGATCCGGGGCCAACGTCCTGACTTTC
>.|TRBJ2-7|TRBV28|.
CASSQGHYEQYF
TGTGCCAGCAGTCAGGGACACTACGAGCAGTACTTC
>TRBD2|TRBJ2-5|TRBV6-6|.
CASSSPAQRGVETQYF
TGTGCCAGCAGTTCGCCGGCACAGCGGGGAGTAGAGACCCAGTACTTC
>.|TRBJ1-4|TRBV30|.
CAWSVGGSDEKLFF
TGTGCCTGGAGTGTGGGAGGGTCTGATGAAAAACTGTTTTTT
>.|TRBJ1-5|TRBV7-2|.
CASSSRQVNQPQHF
TGTGCCAGCAGCTCAAGACAGGTCAATCAGCCCCAGCATTTT
>TRBD2|TRBJ2-5|TRBV5-4|.
CASSLEGGGETQYF
TGTGCCAGCAGCTTGGAAGGCGGGGGGGAGACCCAGTACTTC
>.|TRBJ1-3|TRBV18|.
CASSLDRGNTIYF
TGTGCCAGCTCTCTCGACAGGGGAAACACCATATATTTT
>.|TRBJ1-6|TRBV30|.
CAWGGLSGNSPLHF
TGTGCCTGGGGTGGACTCTCAGGGAATTCACCCCTCCACTTT
>.|TRBJ2-2|TRBV5-5|.
CASRVIGQTGELFF
TGTGCCAGCAGAGTAATAGGACAGACCGGGGAGCTGTTTTTT
>.|TRBJ2-4|TRBV30|.
CAWGGWLAKNIQYF
TGTGCCTGGGGGGGGTGGTTAGCCAAAAACATTCAGTACTTC
>.|TRBJ2-2|TRBV29-1|.
CSVENRAGGELFF
TGCAGCGTTGAGAACAGGGCTGGCGGGGAGCTGTTTTTT
>.|TRBJ2-3|TRBV6-5|.
CATLGRPDTQYF
TGTGCCACACTGGGCCGGCCGGATACGCAGTATTTT
>.|TRBJ1-2|TRBV10-2|.
CASSVGARGGYTF
TGCGCCAGCAGTGTGGGGGCTCGGGGAGGCTACACCTTC
>.|TRBJ1-4|TRBV5-5|.
CASSLGGPNEKLFF
TGTGCCAGCAGCTTAGGGGGTCCTAATGAAAAACTGTTTTTT
>TRBD1|TRBJ1-5|TRBV10-3|.
CAISPGTGEGQPQHF
TGTGCCATCAGTCCCGGGACAGGGGAAGGTCAGCCCCAGCATTTT